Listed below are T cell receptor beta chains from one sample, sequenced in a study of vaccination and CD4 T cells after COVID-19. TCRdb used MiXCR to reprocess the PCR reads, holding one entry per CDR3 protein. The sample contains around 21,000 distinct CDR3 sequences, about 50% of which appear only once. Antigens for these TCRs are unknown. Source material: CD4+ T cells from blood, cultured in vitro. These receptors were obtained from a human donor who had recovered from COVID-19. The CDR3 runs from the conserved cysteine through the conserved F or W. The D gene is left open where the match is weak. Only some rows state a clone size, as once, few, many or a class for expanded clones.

CDR3 DNA: TGTGCCAGCAGTTACTCGGGTGGCCGCTCTTCCTCCTACAATGAGCAGTTCTTC
CDR3 protein: CASSYSGGRSSSYNEQFF
D gene: -
V gene: TRBV6-5
J gene: TRBJ2-1
clone size: -

CDR3 DNA: TGTGCCAGCAGCGTCCGGGACTCCTATTACAATGAGCAGTTCTTC
CDR3 protein: CASSVRDSYYNEQFF
D gene: -
V gene: TRBV9
J gene: TRBJ2-1
clone size: -

CDR3 DNA: TGTGCCAGCAGACGATATCCCCAAGAGACCCAGTACTTC
CDR3 protein: CASRRYPQETQYF
D gene: -
V gene: TRBV27
J gene: TRBJ2-5
clone size: few

CDR3 DNA: TGTGCCAGCAGCATAGAGGCCCCCCTGCGTGGATATAATTCACCCCTCCACTTT
CDR3 protein: CASSIEAPLRGYNSPLHF
D gene: -
V gene: TRBV7-6
J gene: TRBJ1-6
clone size: few

CDR3 DNA: TGTGCCAGCAGCATCTGGCAGGCCTACGAGCAGTACTTC
CDR3 protein: CASSIWQAYEQYF
D gene: -
V gene: TRBV2
J gene: TRBJ2-7
clone size: -

CDR3 DNA: TGTGCCAGCAGGGGTGGACAGGGGGCGCATGGGGGCTACACCTTC
CDR3 protein: CASRGGQGAHGGYTF
D gene: TRBD1
V gene: TRBV28
J gene: TRBJ1-2
clone size: -

CDR3 DNA: TGTGCCAGCTCACAACATCACCAAGAGACCCAGTACTTC
CDR3 protein: CASSQHHQETQYF
D gene: -
V gene: TRBV18
J gene: TRBJ2-5
clone size: -

CDR3 DNA: TGTGCCAGCAGCTTAGTCACTACCCAAGAGACCCAGTACTTC
CDR3 protein: CASSLVTTQETQYF
D gene: -
V gene: TRBV7-2
J gene: TRBJ2-5
clone size: few

CDR3 DNA: TGTGCCAGCAGTTACCGGGGGTGGGGGGGCACAGATACGCAGTATTTT
CDR3 protein: CASSYRGWGGTDTQYF
D gene: -
V gene: TRBV6-2/TRBV6-3
J gene: TRBJ2-3
clone size: -

CDR3 DNA: TGTGCCAGCAGCTTTCCCAGGTTCCAAGAGACCCAGTACTTC
CDR3 protein: CASSFPRFQETQYF
D gene: -
V gene: TRBV11-3
J gene: TRBJ2-5
clone size: -

CDR3 DNA: TGTGCCAGCAGTGTTGGACAGGGAAAGTTCGGTGGCTACACCTTC
CDR3 protein: CASSVGQGKFGGYTF
D gene: TRBD1
V gene: TRBV28
J gene: TRBJ1-2
clone size: -

CDR3 DNA: TGTGCCAGCAGCTTAACTGGGAACACCGGGGAGCTGTTTTTT
CDR3 protein: CASSLTGNTGELFF
D gene: -
V gene: TRBV7-9
J gene: TRBJ2-2
clone size: few

CDR3 DNA: TGTGCCACCAGAGACACCTACAATGAGCAGTTCTTC
CDR3 protein: CATRDTYNEQFF
D gene: -
V gene: TRBV24-1
J gene: TRBJ2-1
clone size: -

CDR3 DNA: TGTGCCACCACTCCGACGGGCAAGTACACTGAAGCTTTCTTT
CDR3 protein: CATTPTGKYTEAFF
D gene: -
V gene: TRBV2
J gene: TRBJ1-1
clone size: -

CDR3 DNA: TGTGCCTGGAGTGTACGGGAGGGGGGAAAAGCTTTCTTT
CDR3 protein: CAWSVREGGKAFF
D gene: -
V gene: TRBV30
J gene: TRBJ1-1
clone size: few

CDR3 DNA: TGTGCCAGCAGTGCTCCAGGGATCGGAGAGACCCAGTACTTC
CDR3 protein: CASSAPGIGETQYF
D gene: -
V gene: TRBV6-2/TRBV6-3
J gene: TRBJ2-5
clone size: few

CDR3 DNA: TGTGCCAGCACCCCCCCTTTGGACGGCAACTATGGCTACACCTTC
CDR3 protein: CASTPPLDGNYGYTF
D gene: -
V gene: TRBV7-9
J gene: TRBJ1-2
clone size: few

CDR3 DNA: TGTGCCAGTAGTATAGGGACAGGAAGGCAGCCCCAGCATTTT
CDR3 protein: CASSIGTGRQPQHF
D gene: TRBD1
V gene: TRBV19
J gene: TRBJ1-5
clone size: few

CDR3 DNA: TGTGCCATCAGTGAGTCGGGGGGAGCGGGGGTCACAGATACGCAGTATTTT
CDR3 protein: CAISESGGAGVTDTQYF
D gene: TRBD2
V gene: TRBV10-3
J gene: TRBJ2-3
clone size: -

CDR3 DNA: TGCAGTGCTAGAATGAAAGGGGGGAATCAGCCCCAGCATTTT
CDR3 protein: CSARMKGGNQPQHF
D gene: -
V gene: TRBV20-1
J gene: TRBJ1-5
clone size: -

CDR3 DNA: TGTGCCAGCAGTTCTGAGGCATTCTATGGCTACACCTTC
CDR3 protein: CASSSEAFYGYTF
D gene: -
V gene: TRBV12-3/TRBV12-4
J gene: TRBJ1-2
clone size: -

CDR3 DNA: TGCGCCAGCAGCTCCACGGGAGAAACTGAAGCTTTCTTT
CDR3 protein: CASSSTGETEAFF
D gene: -
V gene: TRBV5-1
J gene: TRBJ1-1
clone size: -

CDR3 DNA: TGTGCCAGCAGTTCCCGACAGGTTTTTTCCTACGAGCAGTACTTC
CDR3 protein: CASSSRQVFSYEQYF
D gene: -
V gene: TRBV28
J gene: TRBJ2-7
clone size: -

CDR3 DNA: TGCAGTGCTAGAAGGGCAGGTAGACGGGATCAGCCCCAGCATTTT
CDR3 protein: CSARRAGRRDQPQHF
D gene: -
V gene: TRBV20-1
J gene: TRBJ1-5
clone size: -

CDR3 DNA: TGTGCCAGCAGCCTCCGGCCAGCGGGGCAAGAGACCCAGTACTTC
CDR3 protein: CASSLRPAGQETQYF
D gene: TRBD2
V gene: TRBV12-3/TRBV12-4
J gene: TRBJ2-5
clone size: -

CDR3 DNA: TGTGCCAGCAGCCGCACACAGGGTCCCCAAGAGACCCAGTACTTC
CDR3 protein: CASSRTQGPQETQYF
D gene: -
V gene: TRBV11-2
J gene: TRBJ2-5
clone size: -

CDR3 DNA: TGTGCCAGCAGTGACTCTACTAGCGGGAGGGCCTGGGAGACCCAGTACTTC
CDR3 protein: CASSDSTSGRAWETQYF
D gene: TRBD2
V gene: TRBV6-1
J gene: TRBJ2-5
clone size: -